This T cell receptor (beta chain) is drawn from a study of blood T cell repertoires in COVID-19. The wider study: T cells, B-cell-depleted T cells, or PBMCs supplied cDNA or gDNA.

The length of the CDR3 is 15 residues. Germline CDR1 is LNHDA and CDR2 is SQIVND (reference sequence). Trimming at V came to 5 bases and at J to 3 bases, leaving 7 bases not matched to a gene. Original processing notes: Scientists estimated how many nucleated cells there were by amplifying reference gene primers. Produced via immunoSEQ multiplex PCR; TCRdb's table is partial and in-frame only. The DNA gave D and trimming, while V, J and clone size come from that table. The top ten clones hold approximately 11% of a sample with about 86,000 clones, roughly three quarters of them seen once. The specimen was peripheral blood. The TCR comes from a man between 65 and 85 years old with acute or convalescent COVID-19. The chain uses TRBV19 and TRBJ1-2; 9 nucleotides match TRBD1. CDR3 in DNA: TGTGCCAGTAGTTCCAGCCGGGACAGGGACTATGGCTACACCTTC. Its translation is CASSSSRDRDYGYTF.